Included here is one T cell receptor beta chain sequence, with context. Its specificity is not known. CDR1 is SNHLY and CDR2 is FYNNEI in the germline V gene. Trimming took 6 bases from V and 5 from J; bases not matched to a gene: 9. The CDR3 spans 14 residues. Sample-barcoded 5' priming and a J-beta primer mix drove a second PCR of roughly 7 to 11 cycles. TCRdb used MiXCR to reprocess the 5' RACE reads, holding one entry per CDR3 protein. The data contain about 680,000 distinct CDR3 sequences, 49% of them seen just once; the ten biggest clones take up approximately 32%. This specimen belongs to a study of blood T cells in healthy people across ages. Overall study results and limits: The study found TCR beta diversity correlated strongly with naive T cell percentage.

The sample providers were healthy Caucasian people from Russia, aged about 6 to 90. Each sample had at least 6 million PBMCs isolated. The chain joins TRBV2 to TRBJ1-2; 7 bases align to TRBD1. This TCR came from a woman aged 60-75 years in good health. The sample was blood. For the CDR3, the DNA is TGTGCCAGCAGGGGACAGTCGGGGGCTTATGGCTACACCTTC. It encodes CASRGQSGAYGYTF.